The next 20 T cell receptor beta chains were all read from a single sample in a study of control samples from healthy donors and cancer patients. Measured with immunoSEQ multiplex PCR; TCRdb has only the in-frame clones, and not every one. The data hold some 130,000 clones, with just under 90% observed a single time. The specimen was PBMCs. These receptors were taken from a man aged 50 to 59 with head and neck cancer.

V and J are TRBV9 and TRBJ2-1, with TRBD2 as a possible D gene (6 bases). Trimming cost V 4 bases and J 10 bases, with 12 bases left between them. Germline V gene lookup returns CDR1 SGDLS and CDR2 YYNGEE. The CDR3 consists of 12 residues. The CDR3 DNA sequence: TGTGCCAGCAGCACCTCTGGGGGGGAGCAGTTCTTC. Its protein is CASSTSGGEQFF.

The rearrangement joins TRBV29-1 to TRBJ1-2, with D perhaps matching TRBD1 (5 bases). Trimming took off 1 base at V and 6 bases at J, with 12 bases between the two ends. This CDR3 contains 13 residues. The germline CDR1 and CDR2 sequences are SQVTM and ANQGSEA. The CDR3 DNA is TGCAGCGTTGAAGCAACAGGCTATAATGGCTACACCTTC. Translated, it gives CSVEATGYNGYTF.

This clone was detected once. This rearrangement joins TRBV27 to TRBJ1-2; D ambiguous. Trimming took off 2 bases at V and 8 bases at J, with 12 bases between the two ends. Per the germline V gene, CDR1 is MNHEY and CDR2 is SMNVEV (reference sequence). The CDR3 sequence is 13 residues long. The CDR3, as DNA: TGTGCCAGCAGTTTAAACGGAGTACAAGGCTACACCTTC. Amino acids: CASSLNGVQGYTF.

This clone showed up just a few times. The chain employs TRBV7-9 and TRBJ2-5; 8 bases line up with TRBD1. Germline loops: CDR1 SEHNR, CDR2 FQNEAQ (reference sequence). Trimming cost V 5 bases and J 2 bases; bases outside gene matches: 10. The CDR3 is 16 amino acids. The CDR3 coding sequence is TGTGCCAGCAGCCCCCTGGACAGGGAAATTCAAGAGACCCAGTACTTC. Protein product: CASSPLDREIQETQYF.

The chain links TRBV30 to TRBJ2-7; tentatively, D is TRBD1 (5 bases). V was shortened by 0 bases and J by 7 bases, with 25 bases between the two germline ends. Looked up from germline, CDR1 is GTSNPN and CDR2 is SVGIG (reference sequence). The CDR3 contains 17 residues. The CDR3 DNA follows: TGTGCCTGGAGTGTACAAAGGATGGGGCTTAGGGCCCGGGAGCAGTACTTC. Its translation: CAWSVQRMGLRAREQYF.

The chain carries TRBV6-4 and TRBJ1-1; TRBD1 is a possible D gene (5 bases). The CDR3 extends over 13 amino acids. CDR1 MRHNA and CDR2 SNTAGT come from the germline V gene. The V end lost 3 bases, the J end lost 1 base, and 6 bases lay between the germline ends. CDR3 nucleotides: TGTGCCAGCAGTGATACAGGGAACACTGAAGCTTTCTTT. It encodes CASSDTGNTEAFF.

Sample share makes this clone medium-sized. The chain carries TRBV12-3 or TRBV12-4 and TRBJ2-2; D not resolved. This CDR3 is 12 amino acids long. V shed 6 bases and J shed 6 bases, with 8 bases lying between them. CDR3: CASSLNAGELFF. CDR3 sequence (DNA): TGTGCCAGCAGCCTCAACGCCGGGGAGCTGTTTTTT.

The chain uses TRBV27 and TRBJ2-5, with a tentative D call TRBD2 (6 bases). Trimming left V 5 bases short and J 9 bases short, with 13 bases between. Germline CDR1 is MNHEY and CDR2 is SMNVEV (reference sequence). This CDR3 is built from 12 residues. The CDR3 nucleotides read TGTGCCAGCAGTACCCCACCGGGGGCCCAGTACTTC. Its protein is CASSTPPGAQYF.

The V and J genes are TRBV18 and TRBJ2-2; no definite D call. CDR1 is KGHSH, CDR2 LQKENI, per germline. The CDR3 consists of 13 residues. The ends were cut back, 1 base at V and 8 bases at J, with 8 bases in the middle. CDR3 bases: TGTGCCAGCTCACCACTAATACAGGGGGAGCTGTTTTTT. Its protein product is CASSPLIQGELFF.

The rearrangement links TRBV7-2 to TRBJ2-7; D call uncertain. The CDR3 runs 13 residues. The germline V gene has CDR1 SGHTA and CDR2 FQGNSA. Trimming cost V 4 bases and J 5 bases, with 12 bases left between them. The CDR3: CASSSNQRNEQYF. In nucleotides, the CDR3 is TGTGCCAGCAGCTCTAACCAGCGCAACGAGCAGTACTTC.

The chain couples TRBV5-1 to TRBJ2-3; TRBD2 matches 12 bases. The CDR3 contains 16 residues. Germline CDR1 reads SGHRS; CDR2 reads YFSETQ. V dropped 4 bases and J dropped 0; count of bases not matched to a gene: 3. This chain's CDR3 is CASSPGLAGSTDTQYF. The CDR3 region has the DNA TGCGCCAGCAGCCCAGGACTAGCGGGGAGCACAGATACGCAGTATTTT.

The chain recombines TRBV3-1 (or the pseudogene TRBV3-2) with TRBJ2-2, with 7 bases fitting TRBD1. Germline V gives CDR1 LGHDT, CDR2 YNNKEL (reference sequence). V trimming: 1 base; J trimming: 4 bases; junction bases outside the gene matches: 6. This CDR3 spans 16 amino acids. CDR3 in DNA: TGTGCCAGCAGCCAAGGGGGCACAGGGGTCACCGGGGAGCTGTTTTTT. This encodes CASSQGGTGVTGELFF.

This chain connects TRBV7-3 to TRBJ2-3, with 8 bases matching TRBD2. The CDR3 totals 16 residues. Germline CDR1 is SGHTA and CDR2 is FQGTGA. V lost 3 bases to trimming and J lost 1 base; unmatched junction nucleotides: 6. CDR3 amino acids: CASSFLPRGGTDTQYF. DNA for the CDR3: TGTGCCAGCAGCTTCCTCCCGCGGGGGGGCACAGATACGCAGTATTTT. The entire variable domain, with the rest obtained from reference TRBV7-3 and TRBJ2-3, is as follows: GAGVSQTPSNKVTEKGKYVELRCDPISGHTALYWYRQSLGQGPEFLIYFQGTGAADDSGLPNDRFFAVRPEGSVSTLKIQRTERGDSAVYLCASSFLPRGGTDTQYFGPGTRLTVL.

This chain connects TRBV9 to TRBJ2-1, with TRBD2 matching 11 bases. The CDR3 runs 15 residues. In germline, CDR1 is SGDLS, CDR2 YYNGEE. J was trimmed by 5 bases and V by 4 bases; bases with no gene match: 5. The CDR3 DNA reads TGTGCCAGCAGCATCCGACTAGCGGGGCACAATGAGCAGTTCTTC. It yields the protein CASSIRLAGHNEQFF. Filled out from reference TRBV9 and TRBJ2-1, the complete variable domain reads DSGVTQTPKHLITATGQRVTLRCSPRSGDLSVYWYQQSLDQGLQFLIQYYNGEERAKGNILERFSAQQFPDLHSELNLSSLELGDSALYFCASSIRLAGHNEQFFGPGTRLTVL.

This clone was recorded a few times. The chain carries TRBV19 and TRBJ2-1; 9 bases are shared with TRBD1. Germline lookup yields CDR1 LNHDA and CDR2 SQIVND (reference sequence). With 5 bases clipped from V and 8 bases from J, the junction kept 1 base outside the gene matches. The length of the CDR3 is 12 residues. The CDR3 region has the DNA TGTGCCAGTAGTCGACAGGGGGATGAGCAGTTCTTC. Translation: CASSRQGDEQFF.

This chain connects TRBV18 to TRBJ1-1; TRBD1 is a possible D gene (5 bases). In germline, CDR1 is KGHSH, CDR2 LQKENI. There are 15 residues in the CDR3. Trimming left V 3 bases short and J 3 bases short, with 14 bases between. CDR3 DNA: TGTGCCAGCTCACCGCTCAGGGACCCTGACACTGAAGCTTTCTTT. Translated, it gives CASSPLRDPDTEAFF.

The chain recombines TRBV6-5 with TRBJ1-3, with 8 nucleotides matching TRBD1. CDR3 length: 13 residues. The V gene's germline CDR1 is MNHEY and CDR2 SVGAGI. V trimming: 6 bases; J trimming: 8 bases; junction bases outside the gene matches: 6. In nucleotides, the CDR3 is TGTGCCAGCAGGCAGGGGGCAGTGGACACCATATATTTT. It yields the protein CASRQGAVDTIYF.

V is TRBV13 and J is TRBJ2-7; possibly TRBD2 for D (6 bases). The CDR3 runs 13 residues. V was clipped by 0 bases and J by 6 bases, with 9 bases between them. The germline V gene has CDR1 PRHDT and CDR2 FYEKMQ (reference sequence). The CDR3 region is CASSLGRDGEQYF. For the CDR3, the DNA is TGTGCCAGCAGCTTAGGGCGGGACGGCGAGCAGTACTTC. Combining the CDR3 with reference TRBV13 and TRBJ2-7 gives the whole variable domain AAGVIQSPRHLIKEKRETATLKCYPIPRHDTVYWYQQGPGQDPQFLISFYEKMQSDKGSIPDRFSAQQFSDYHSELNMSSLELGDSALYFCASSLGRDGEQYFGPGTRLTVT.

J is TRBJ1-5 and V is TRBV5-1; 8 nucleotides line up with TRBD1. Trimming took 0 bases from V and 4 from J; bases not matched to a gene: 6. Germline values: CDR1 SGHRS, CDR2 YFSETQ. There are 16 residues in the CDR3. In DNA form, the CDR3 reads TGCGCCAGCAGCTTGGGACCCCAGGGGGCTAATCAGCCCCAGCATTTT. Its translation is CASSLGPQGANQPQHF.

This clone was seen more than once but under ten times. This rearrangement joins TRBV20-1 to TRBJ2-7; D remains ambiguous. Looked up from germline, CDR1 is DFQATT and CDR2 is SNEGSKA (reference sequence). The V gene lost 3 bases and the J gene lost 3 bases, with 12 bases spanning the gap. This CDR3 comprises 13 residues. CDR3 DNA: TGCAGTGCTAGTAAGATTGGGCTCTACGAGCAGTACTTC. This codes for CSASKIGLYEQYF.